This TCR beta chain was observed in a study of a mutant IDH1 vaccine in newly diagnosed glioma. For the study at large: Patients were pretreated with radiotherapy, temozolomide, or both, mostly both. Overall study results and limits: Alterations occurring in top peripheral T cell clonotypes seemed unrelated to pseudoprogression.

The protocol was immunoSEQ multiplex PCR, while the TCRdb copy is restricted to in-frame clones and leaves out a portion. The table lists some 60,000 clones, approximately 87% of them singletons. This clone was detected a few times. As yet, its antigen is unknown. Trimming took 3 bases from V and 3 from J; bases not matched to a gene: 6. Germline loops: CDR1 MGHRA, CDR2 YSYEKL. This CDR3 comprises 15 residues. Described time point: week 35, safety follow-up. The content of each vaccine dose was 300 ug of mutant IDH1 20-mer peptide, and topical imiquimod accompanied it. In weeks 1, 3, 5, 7, 11, 15, 19 and 23, patients were immunized, eight times in all.

The genes are TRBV4-1 and TRBJ2-7; 9 nucleotides agree with TRBD2. The sequence derives from a man aged 35 to 55 with glioma. Sequencing was performed on PBMCs, taken from a glioma patient whose treatment included an IDH1 peptide vaccine. The chain's CDR3 is CASSQGTSTIYEQYF. CDR3 DNA: TGCGCCAGCAGCCAGGGGACTAGCACCATCTACGAGCAGTACTTC.